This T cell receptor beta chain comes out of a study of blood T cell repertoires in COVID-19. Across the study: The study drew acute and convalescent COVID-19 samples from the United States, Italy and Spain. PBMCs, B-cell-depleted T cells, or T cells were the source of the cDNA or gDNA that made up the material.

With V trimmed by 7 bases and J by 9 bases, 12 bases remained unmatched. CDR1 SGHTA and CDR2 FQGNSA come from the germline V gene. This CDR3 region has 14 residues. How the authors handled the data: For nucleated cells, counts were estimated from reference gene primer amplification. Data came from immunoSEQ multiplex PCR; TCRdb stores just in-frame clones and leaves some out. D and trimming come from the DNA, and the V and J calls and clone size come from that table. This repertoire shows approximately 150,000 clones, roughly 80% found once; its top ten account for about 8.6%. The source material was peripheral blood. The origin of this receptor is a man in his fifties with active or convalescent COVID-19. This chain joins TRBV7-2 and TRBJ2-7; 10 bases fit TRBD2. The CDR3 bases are TGTGCCAGCAAGGAGAGCGGGAGGGCTTGGGGGCAGTACTTC. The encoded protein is CASKESGRAWGQYF.